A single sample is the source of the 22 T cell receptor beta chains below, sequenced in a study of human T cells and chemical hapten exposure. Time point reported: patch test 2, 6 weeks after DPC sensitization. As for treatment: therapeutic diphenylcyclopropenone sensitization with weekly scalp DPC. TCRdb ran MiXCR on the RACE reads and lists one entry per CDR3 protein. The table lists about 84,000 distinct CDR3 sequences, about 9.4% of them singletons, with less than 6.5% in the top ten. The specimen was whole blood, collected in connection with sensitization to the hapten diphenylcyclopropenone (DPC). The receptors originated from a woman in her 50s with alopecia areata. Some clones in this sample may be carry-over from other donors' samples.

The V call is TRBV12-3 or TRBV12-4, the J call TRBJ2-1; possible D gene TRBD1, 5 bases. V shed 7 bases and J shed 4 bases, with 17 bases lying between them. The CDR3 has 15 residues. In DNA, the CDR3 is TGTGCCAGCACCCGGCCTGACAGTTTGTACAATGAGCAGTTCTTC. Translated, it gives CASTRPDSLYNEQFF.

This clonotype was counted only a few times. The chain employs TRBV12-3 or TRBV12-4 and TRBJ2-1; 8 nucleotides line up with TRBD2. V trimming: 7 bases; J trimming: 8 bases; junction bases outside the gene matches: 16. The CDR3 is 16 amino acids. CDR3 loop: CASNMRRASGLDEQFF. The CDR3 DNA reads TGTGCCAGCAACATGAGACGGGCTAGCGGGCTCGATGAGCAGTTCTTC.

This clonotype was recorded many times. The CDR3 here is CSVEVAGDRQFF. Here the CDR3 DNA reads TGCAGCGTTGAGGTGGCGGGAGATCGGCAGTTCTTC. J is TRBJ2-1 and V is TRBV29-1; 7 nucleotides agree with TRBD2. CDR3 length: 12 amino acids. V was clipped by 3 bases and J by 12 bases; unmatched bases: 8. Germline V gene lookup returns CDR1 SQVTM and CDR2 ANQGSEA.

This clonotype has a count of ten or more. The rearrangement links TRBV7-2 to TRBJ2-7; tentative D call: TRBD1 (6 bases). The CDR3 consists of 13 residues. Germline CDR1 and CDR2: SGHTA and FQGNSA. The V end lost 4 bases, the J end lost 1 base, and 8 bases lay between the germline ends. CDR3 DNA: TGTGCCAGCAGCTCCGGACAGTCCTACGAGCAGTACTTC. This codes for CASSSGQSYEQYF.

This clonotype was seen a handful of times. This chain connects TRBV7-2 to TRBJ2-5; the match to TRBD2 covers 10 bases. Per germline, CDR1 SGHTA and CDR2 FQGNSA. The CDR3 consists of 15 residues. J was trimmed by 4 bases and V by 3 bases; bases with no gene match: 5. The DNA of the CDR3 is TGTGCCAGCAGCTTGAAGTCTAGCGGGAGAGAGACCCAGTACTTC. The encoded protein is CASSLKSSGRETQYF. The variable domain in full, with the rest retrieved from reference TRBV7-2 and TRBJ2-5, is GAGVSQSPSNKVTEKGKDVELRCDPISGHTALYWYRQSLGQGLEFLIYFQGNSAPDKSGLPSDRFSAERTGGSVSTLTIQRTQQEDSAVYLCASSLKSSGRETQYFGPGTRLLVL.

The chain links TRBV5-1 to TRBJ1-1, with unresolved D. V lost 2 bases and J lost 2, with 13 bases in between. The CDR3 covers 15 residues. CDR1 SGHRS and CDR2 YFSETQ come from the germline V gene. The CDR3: CASSFPRNPNTEAFF. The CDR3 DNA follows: TGCGCCAGCAGCTTCCCCCGTAACCCTAACACTGAAGCTTTCTTT.

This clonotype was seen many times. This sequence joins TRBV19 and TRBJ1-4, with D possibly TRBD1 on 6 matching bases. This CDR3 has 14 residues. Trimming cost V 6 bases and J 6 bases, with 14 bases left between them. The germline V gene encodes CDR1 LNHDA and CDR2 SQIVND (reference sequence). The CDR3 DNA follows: TGTGCCAGTAGAAGGACAGATGCTGATGAAAAACTGTTTTTT. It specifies CASRRTDADEKLFF.

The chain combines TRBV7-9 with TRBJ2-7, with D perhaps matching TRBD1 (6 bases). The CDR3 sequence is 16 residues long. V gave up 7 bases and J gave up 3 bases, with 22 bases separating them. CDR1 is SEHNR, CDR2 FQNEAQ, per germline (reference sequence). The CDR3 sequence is CASIPPIARGNYEQYF. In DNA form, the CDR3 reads TGTGCCAGCATACCACCGATAGCCAGGGGTAACTACGAGCAGTACTTC.

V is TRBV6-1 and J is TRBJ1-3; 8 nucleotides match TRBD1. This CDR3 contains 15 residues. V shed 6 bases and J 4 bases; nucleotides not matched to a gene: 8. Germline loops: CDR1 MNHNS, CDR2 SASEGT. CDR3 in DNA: TGTGCCAGCAGGAATACAGGGGGACACGGAAACACCATATATTTT. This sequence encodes CASRNTGGHGNTIYF.

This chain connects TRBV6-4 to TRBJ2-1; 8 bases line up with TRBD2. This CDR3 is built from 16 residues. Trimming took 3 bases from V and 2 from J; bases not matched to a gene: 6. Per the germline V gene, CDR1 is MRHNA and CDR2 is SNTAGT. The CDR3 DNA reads TGTGCCAGCAGTGAAGAAGCGGGAGCGCCCTACAATGAGCAGTTCTTC. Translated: CASSEEAGAPYNEQFF.

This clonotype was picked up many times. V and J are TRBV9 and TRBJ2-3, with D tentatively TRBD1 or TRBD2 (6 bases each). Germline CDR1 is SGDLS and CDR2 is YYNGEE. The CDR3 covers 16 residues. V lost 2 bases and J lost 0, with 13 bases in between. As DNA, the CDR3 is TGTGCCAGCAGCGTGGACGGGGGCCCTAGCACAGATACGCAGTATTTT. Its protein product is CASSVDGGPSTDTQYF.

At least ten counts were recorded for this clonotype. The CDR3 protein is CASRYGLAGTYEQYF. DNA for the CDR3: TGTGCCAGCAGATACGGACTAGCGGGTACCTACGAGCAGTACTTC. The J gene is TRBJ2-7, the V gene TRBV7-8, with 11 bases fitting TRBD2. The CDR3 is 15 residues long. V lost 6 bases to trimming and J lost 2 bases; unmatched junction nucleotides: 6. Germline loops: CDR1 SGHVS, CDR2 FQNEAQ.

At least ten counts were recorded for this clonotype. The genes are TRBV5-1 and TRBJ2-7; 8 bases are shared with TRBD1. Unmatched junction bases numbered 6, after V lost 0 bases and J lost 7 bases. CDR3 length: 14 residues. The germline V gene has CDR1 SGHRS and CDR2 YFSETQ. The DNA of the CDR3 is TGCGCCAGCAGCTTGGCGGGACAGGCCTTAGAGCAGTACTTC. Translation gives CASSLAGQALEQYF.

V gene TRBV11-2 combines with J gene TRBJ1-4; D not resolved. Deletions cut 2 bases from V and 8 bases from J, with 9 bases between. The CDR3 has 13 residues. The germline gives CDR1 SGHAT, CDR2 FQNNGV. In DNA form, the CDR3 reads TGTGCCAGCAGCTTACCGACAAGGGAAAAACTGTTTTTT. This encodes CASSLPTREKLFF.

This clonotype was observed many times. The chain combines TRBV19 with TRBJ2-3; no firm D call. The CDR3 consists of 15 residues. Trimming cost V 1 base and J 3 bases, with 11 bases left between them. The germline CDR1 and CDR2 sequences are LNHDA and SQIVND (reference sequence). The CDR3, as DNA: TGTGCCAGTAGTATAGGAGCCACCGTTACAGATACGCAGTATTTT. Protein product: CASSIGATVTDTQYF.

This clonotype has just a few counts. The DNA of the CDR3 is TGTGCCAGCAGGAACGGGACAGGGCTAATCTTCTCCTACGAGCAGTACTTC. Protein: CASRNGTGLIFSYEQYF. The gene calls are TRBV21-1 and TRBJ2-7; the tabulated D call, TRBD1, remains unverified against the DNA. TRBV21-1 is shown as a pseudogene. The CDR3 extends over 17 amino acids.

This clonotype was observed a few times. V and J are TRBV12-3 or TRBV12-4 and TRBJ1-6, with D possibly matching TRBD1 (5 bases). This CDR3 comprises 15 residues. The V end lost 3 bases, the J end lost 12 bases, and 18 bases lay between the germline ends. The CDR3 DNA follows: TGTGCCAGCAGTTTGGAGGGGTATTATCAGCGACCCCTCCACTTT. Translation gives CASSLEGYYQRPLHF.

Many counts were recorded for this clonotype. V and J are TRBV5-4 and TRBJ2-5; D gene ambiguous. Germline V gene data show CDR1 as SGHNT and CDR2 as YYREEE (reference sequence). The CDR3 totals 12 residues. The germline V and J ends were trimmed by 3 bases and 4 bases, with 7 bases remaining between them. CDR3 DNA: TGTGCCAGCAGCTCGCCGAGAGAGACCCAGTACTTC. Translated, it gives CASSSPRETQYF.

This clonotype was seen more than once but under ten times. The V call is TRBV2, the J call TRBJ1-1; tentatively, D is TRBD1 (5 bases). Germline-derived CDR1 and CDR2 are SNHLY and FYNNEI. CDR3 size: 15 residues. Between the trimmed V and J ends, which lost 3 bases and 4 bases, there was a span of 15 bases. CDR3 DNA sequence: TGTGCCAGCAGTGATTTGATGGGGGAAGGCACTGAAGCTTTCTTT. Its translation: CASSDLMGEGTEAFF.

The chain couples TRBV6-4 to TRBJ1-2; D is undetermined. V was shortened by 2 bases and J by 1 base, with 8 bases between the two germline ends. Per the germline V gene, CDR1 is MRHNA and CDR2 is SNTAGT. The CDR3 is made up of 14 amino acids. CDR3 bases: TGTGCCAGCAGTGACGGAAGAATTAACTATGGCTACACCTTC. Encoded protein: CASSDGRINYGYTF.

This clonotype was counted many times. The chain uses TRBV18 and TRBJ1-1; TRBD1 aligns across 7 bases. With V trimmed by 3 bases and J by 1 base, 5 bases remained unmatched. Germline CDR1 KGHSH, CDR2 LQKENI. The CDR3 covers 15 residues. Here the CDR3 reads CASSPENRGNTEAFF. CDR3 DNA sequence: TGTGCCAGCTCACCCGAAAACAGGGGGAACACTGAAGCTTTCTTT. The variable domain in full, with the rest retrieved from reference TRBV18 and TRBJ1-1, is NAGVMQNPRHLVRRRGQEARLRCSPMKGHSHVYWYRQLPEEGLKFMVYLQKENIIDESGMPKERFSAEFPKEGPSILRIQQVVRGDSAAYFCASSPENRGNTEAFFGQGTRLTVV.

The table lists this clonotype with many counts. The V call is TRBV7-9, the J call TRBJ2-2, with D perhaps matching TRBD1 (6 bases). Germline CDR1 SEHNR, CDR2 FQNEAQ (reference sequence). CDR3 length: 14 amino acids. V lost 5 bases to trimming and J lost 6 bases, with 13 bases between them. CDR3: CASSPQRQAGELFF. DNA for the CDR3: TGTGCCAGCAGCCCCCAACGACAGGCCGGGGAGCTGTTTTTT.